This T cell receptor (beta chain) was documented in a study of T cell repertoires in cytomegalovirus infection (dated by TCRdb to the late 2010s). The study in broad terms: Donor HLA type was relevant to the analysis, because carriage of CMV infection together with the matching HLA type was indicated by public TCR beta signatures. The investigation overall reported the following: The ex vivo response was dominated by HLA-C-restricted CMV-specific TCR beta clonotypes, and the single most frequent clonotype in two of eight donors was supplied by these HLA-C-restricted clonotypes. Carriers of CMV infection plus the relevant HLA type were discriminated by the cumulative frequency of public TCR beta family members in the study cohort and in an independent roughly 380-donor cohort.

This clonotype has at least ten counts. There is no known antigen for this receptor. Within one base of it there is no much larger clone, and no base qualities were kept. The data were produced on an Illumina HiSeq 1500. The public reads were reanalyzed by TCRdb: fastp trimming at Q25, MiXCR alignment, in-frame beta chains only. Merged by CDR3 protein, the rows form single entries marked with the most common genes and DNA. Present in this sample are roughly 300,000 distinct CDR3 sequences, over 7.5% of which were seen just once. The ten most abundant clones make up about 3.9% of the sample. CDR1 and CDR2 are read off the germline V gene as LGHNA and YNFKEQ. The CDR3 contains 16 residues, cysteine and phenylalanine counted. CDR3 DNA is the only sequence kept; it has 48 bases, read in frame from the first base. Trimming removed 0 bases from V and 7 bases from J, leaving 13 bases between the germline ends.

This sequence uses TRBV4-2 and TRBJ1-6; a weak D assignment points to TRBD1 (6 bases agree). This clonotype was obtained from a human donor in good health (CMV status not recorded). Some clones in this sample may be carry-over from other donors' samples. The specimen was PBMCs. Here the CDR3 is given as CASSQDPQGTNSPLHF. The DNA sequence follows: TGTGCCAGCAGCCAAGATCCGCAGGGGACCAATTCACCCCTCCACTTT.